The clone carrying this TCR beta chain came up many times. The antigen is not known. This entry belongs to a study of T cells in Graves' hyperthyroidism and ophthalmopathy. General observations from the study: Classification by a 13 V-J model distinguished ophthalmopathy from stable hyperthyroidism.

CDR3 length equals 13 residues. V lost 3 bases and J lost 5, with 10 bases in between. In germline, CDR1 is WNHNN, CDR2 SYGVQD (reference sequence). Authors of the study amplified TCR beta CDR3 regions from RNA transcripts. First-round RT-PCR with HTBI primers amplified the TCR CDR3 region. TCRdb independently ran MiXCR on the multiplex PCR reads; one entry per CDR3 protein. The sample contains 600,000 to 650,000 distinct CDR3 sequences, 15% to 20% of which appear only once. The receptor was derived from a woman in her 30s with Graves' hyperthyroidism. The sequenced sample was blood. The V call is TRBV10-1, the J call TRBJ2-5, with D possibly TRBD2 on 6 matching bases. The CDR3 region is CASSETGRETQYF. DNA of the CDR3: TGCGCCAGCAGTGAAACTGGGAGGGAGACCCAGTACTTC.